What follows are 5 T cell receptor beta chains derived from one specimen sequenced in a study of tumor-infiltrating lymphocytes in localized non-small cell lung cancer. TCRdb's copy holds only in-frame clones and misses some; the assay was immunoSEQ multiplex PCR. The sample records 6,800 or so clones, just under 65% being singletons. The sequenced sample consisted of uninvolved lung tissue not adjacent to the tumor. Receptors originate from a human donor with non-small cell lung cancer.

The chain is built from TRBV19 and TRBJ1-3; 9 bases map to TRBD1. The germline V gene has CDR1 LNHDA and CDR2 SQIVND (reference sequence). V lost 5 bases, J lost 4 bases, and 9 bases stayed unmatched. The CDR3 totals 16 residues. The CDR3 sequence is CASSSRTGEAGNTIYF. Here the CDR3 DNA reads TGTGCCAGTAGTTCCCGGACAGGGGAGGCAGGAAACACCATATATTTT.

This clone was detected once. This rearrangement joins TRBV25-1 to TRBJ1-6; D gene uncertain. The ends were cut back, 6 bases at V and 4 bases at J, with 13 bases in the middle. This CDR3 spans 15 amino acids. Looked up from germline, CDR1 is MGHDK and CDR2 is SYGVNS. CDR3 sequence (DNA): TGTGCCAGCAGCGCCCAAGGACGGTATAATTCACCCCTCCACTTT. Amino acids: CASSAQGRYNSPLHF.

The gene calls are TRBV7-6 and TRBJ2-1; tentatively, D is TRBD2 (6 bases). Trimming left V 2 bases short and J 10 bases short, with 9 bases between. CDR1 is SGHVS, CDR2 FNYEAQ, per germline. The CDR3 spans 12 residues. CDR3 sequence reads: CASSLLGREQFF. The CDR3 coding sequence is TGTGCCAGCAGCTTACTAGGGAGGGAGCAGTTCTTC.

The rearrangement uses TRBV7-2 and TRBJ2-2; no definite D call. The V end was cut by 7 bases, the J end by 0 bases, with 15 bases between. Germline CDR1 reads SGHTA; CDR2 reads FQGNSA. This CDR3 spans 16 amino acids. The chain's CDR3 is CASNNARSTNTGELFF. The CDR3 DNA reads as TGTGCCAGCAACAACGCCCGGAGTACGAACACCGGGGAGCTGTTTTTT.

In nucleotides, the CDR3 is TGTGCCTGGAGTCAGAGTAGGGGTCAGCCCCAGCATTTT. This codes for CAWSQSRGQPQHF. The chain joins TRBV30 to TRBJ1-5; possible D gene TRBD1, 5 bases. The CDR3 contains 13 residues. Germline CDR1 GTSNPN, CDR2 SVGIG (reference sequence). Trimming stripped 2 bases from V and 6 bases from J, with 11 bases between. Combining the CDR3 with reference TRBV30 and TRBJ1-5 gives the whole variable domain SQTIHQWPATLVQPVGSPLSLECTVEGTSNPNLYWYRQAAGRGLQLLFYSVGIGQISSEVPQNLSASRPQDRQFILSSKKLLLSDSGFYLCAWSQSRGQPQHFGDGTRLSIL.